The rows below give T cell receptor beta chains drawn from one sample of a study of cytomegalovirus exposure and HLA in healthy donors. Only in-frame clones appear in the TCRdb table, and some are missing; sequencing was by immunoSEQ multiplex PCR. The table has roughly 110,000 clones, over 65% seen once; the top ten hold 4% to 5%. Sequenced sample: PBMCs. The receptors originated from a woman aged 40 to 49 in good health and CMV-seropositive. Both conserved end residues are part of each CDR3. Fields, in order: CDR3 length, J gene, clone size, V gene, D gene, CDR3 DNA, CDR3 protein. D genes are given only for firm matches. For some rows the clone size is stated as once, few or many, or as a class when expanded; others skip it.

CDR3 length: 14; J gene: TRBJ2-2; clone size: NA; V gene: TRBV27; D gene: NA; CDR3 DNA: TGTGCCAGCAGCGGACAGAGGAACACCGGGGAGCTGTTTTTT; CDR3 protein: CASSGQRNTGELFF
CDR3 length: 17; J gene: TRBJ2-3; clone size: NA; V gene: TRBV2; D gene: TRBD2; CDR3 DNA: TGTGCCAGCAGATTGGGACTAGCGGGGGGTGGTACAGATACGCAGTATTTT; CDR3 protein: CASRLGLAGGGTDTQYF
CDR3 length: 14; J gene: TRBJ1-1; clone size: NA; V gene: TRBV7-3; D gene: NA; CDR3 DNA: TGTGCCAGCAGCCTGGGGAGCGGGAACACTGAAGCTTTCTTT; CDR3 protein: CASSLGSGNTEAFF
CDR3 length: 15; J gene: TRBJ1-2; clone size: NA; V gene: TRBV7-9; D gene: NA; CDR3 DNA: TGTTCCAGCAGCCTGTATCAGGTTACTAACTATGGCTACACCTTC; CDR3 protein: CSSSLYQVTNYGYTF
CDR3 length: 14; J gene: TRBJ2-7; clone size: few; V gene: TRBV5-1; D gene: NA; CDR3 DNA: TGCGCCAGCAGCTTGGCCTGGCAGGGTGACGAGCAGTACTTC; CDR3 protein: CASSLAWQGDEQYF
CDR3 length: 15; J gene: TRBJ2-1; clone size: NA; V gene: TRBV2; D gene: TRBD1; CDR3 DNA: TGTGCCAGCAGAGCGGGACAGGGGGCCTACAATGAGCAGTTCTTC; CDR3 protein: CASRAGQGAYNEQFF
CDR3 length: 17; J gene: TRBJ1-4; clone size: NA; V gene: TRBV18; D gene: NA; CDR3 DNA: TGTGCCAGCTCACCACCGGTCGGCAGGGCTACTAATGAAAAACTGTTTTTT; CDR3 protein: CASSPPVGRATNEKLFF
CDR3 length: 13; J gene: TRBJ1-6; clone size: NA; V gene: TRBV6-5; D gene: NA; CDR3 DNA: TGTGCCAGCAGTTACTCGAGTCGAGCACCCCTCCACTTT; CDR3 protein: CASSYSSRAPLHF
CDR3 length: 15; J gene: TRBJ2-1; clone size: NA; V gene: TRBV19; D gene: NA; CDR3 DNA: TGTGCCAGTAGTATAATTACCAGCTCCTACAATGAGCAGTTCTTC; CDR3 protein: CASSIITSSYNEQFF
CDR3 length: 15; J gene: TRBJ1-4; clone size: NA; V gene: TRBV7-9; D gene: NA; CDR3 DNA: TGTGCCAGCAGCCCCCCCAGCGGACTGAGTGAAAAACTGTTTTTT; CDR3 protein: CASSPPSGLSEKLFF
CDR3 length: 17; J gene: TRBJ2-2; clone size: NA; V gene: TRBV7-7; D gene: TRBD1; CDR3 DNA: TGTGCTAGCAGCCGGGGGGGGACAGGGGTTAACACCGGGGAGCTGTTTTTT; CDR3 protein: CASSRGGTGVNTGELFF
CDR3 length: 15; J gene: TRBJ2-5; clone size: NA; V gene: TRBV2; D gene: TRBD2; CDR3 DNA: TGTGCCAGCAGGGCTCCTAGCGGGAACCAAGAGACCCAGTACTTC; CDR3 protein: CASRAPSGNQETQYF
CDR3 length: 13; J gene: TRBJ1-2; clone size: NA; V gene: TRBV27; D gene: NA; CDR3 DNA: TGTGCCAGCAGTCCGACAGGAACCTATGGCTACACCTTC; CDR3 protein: CASSPTGTYGYTF
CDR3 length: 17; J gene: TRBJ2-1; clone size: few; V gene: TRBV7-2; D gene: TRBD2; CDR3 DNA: TGTGCCAGCAGCTTAGACGTAGGACTAGCGGGAACTGATGAGCAGTTCTTC; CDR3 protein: CASSLDVGLAGTDEQFF
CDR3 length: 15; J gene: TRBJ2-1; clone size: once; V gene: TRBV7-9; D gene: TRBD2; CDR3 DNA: TGTGCCAGCAGCTTAGCGACTAGCGGGAGTGGTGAGCAGTTCTTC; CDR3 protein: CASSLATSGSGEQFF
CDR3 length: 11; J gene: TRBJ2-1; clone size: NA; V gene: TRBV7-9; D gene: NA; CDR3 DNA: TGTGCCAGCAGCTTATCGGTTGAGCAGTTCTTC; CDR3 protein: CASSLSVEQFF
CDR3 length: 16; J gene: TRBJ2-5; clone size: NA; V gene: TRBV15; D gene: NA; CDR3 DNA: TGTGCCACCAGCAGAGATCGAAGCAGGGTCCAAGAGACCCAGTACTTC; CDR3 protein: CATSRDRSRVQETQYF
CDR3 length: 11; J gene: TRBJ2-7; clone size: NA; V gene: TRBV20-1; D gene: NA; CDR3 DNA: TGCAGTGCTTACGGGGGCTACGAGCAGTACTTC; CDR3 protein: CSAYGGYEQYF
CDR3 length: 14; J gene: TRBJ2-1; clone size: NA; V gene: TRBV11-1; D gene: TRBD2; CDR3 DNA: TGTGCCAGCAGCCGAGCGGGGGGGCCCAATGAGCAGTTCTTC; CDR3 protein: CASSRAGGPNEQFF
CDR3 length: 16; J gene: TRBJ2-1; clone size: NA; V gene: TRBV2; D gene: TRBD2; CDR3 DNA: TGTGCCAGCAGCGACCAGGGACTAGCGGCCGTCAATGAGCAGTTCTTC; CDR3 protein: CASSDQGLAAVNEQFF
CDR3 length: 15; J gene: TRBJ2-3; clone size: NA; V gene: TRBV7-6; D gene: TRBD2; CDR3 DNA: TGTGCCAGCAGCTCCCGGACTAGCGGCACAGATACGCAGTATTTT; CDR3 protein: CASSSRTSGTDTQYF
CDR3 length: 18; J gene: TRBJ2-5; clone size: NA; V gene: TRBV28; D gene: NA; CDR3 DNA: TGTGCCAGCAGTTTATCGACCGGAGTGATCGGAGCCGGAGAGACCCAGTACTTC; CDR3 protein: CASSLSTGVIGAGETQYF
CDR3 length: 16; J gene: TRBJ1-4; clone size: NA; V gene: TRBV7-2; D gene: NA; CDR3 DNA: TGTGCCAGCAGCCGTGTCCAGGGACACATTAATGAAAAACTGTTTTTT; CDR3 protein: CASSRVQGHINEKLFF
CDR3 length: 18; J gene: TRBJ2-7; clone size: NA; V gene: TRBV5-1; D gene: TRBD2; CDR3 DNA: TGCGCCAGCAGCCCTGTTGGTACGCTAGCGGGAGAAGGTGACGAGCAGTACTTC; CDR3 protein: CASSPVGTLAGEGDEQYF
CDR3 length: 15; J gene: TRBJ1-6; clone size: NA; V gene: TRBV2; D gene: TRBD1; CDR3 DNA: TGTGCCAGCAGTGAATGGGGACAGGGGAATTCACCCCTCCACTTT; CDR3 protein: CASSEWGQGNSPLHF
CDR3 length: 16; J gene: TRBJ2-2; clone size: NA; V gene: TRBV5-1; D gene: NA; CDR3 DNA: TGCGCCAGCAGCTTGGTGGTAGCGAGGGACACCGGGGAGCTGTTTTTT; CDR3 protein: CASSLVVARDTGELFF
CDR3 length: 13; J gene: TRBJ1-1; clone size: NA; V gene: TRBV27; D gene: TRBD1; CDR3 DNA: TGTGCCAGCAGTTTTTCGGACAGGGGTGGCGCTTTCTTT; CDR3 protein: CASSFSDRGGAFF
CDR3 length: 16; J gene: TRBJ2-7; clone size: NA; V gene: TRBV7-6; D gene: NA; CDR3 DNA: TGTGCCAGCAGCTTAGAGGTAGACGGAGGGGCGTACGAGCAGTACTTC; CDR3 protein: CASSLEVDGGAYEQYF
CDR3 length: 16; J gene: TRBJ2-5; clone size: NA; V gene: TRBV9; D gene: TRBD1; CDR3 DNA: TGTGCCAGCAGCGTCCGCGGACAGGGGAGTTTGGAGACCCAGTACTTC; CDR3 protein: CASSVRGQGSLETQYF
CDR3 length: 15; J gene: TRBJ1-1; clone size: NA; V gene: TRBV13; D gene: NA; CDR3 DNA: TGTGCCAGCAGCTTAGGCAGGGGTGATCGGACTGAAGCTTTCTTT; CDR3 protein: CASSLGRGDRTEAFF
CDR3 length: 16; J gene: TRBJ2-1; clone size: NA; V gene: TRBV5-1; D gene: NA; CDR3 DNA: TGCGCCAGCAGCTTGCTGGCAGGAATCTCCTACAATGAGCAGTTCTTC; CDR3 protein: CASSLLAGISYNEQFF
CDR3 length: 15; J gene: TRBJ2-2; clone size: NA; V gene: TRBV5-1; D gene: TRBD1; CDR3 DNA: TGCGCCAGCTCGCGACAGGGGGCTAACACCGGGGAGCTGTTTTTT; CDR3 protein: CASSRQGANTGELFF
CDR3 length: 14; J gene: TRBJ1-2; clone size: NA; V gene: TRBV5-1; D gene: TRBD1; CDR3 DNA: TGCGCCAGCAGCCGGGATAGGACAGGGCACGGCTACACCTTC; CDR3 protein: CASSRDRTGHGYTF
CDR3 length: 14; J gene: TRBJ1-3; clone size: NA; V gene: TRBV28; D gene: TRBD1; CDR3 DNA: TGTGCCAGCAGTACTCCGGGACAGGGAAACACCATATATTTT; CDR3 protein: CASSTPGQGNTIYF
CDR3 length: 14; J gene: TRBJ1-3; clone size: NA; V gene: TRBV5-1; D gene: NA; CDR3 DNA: TGCGCCAGCAGCTCCCAACTCTCTGGAAACACCATATATTTT; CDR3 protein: CASSSQLSGNTIYF
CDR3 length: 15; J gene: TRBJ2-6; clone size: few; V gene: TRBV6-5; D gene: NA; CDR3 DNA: TGTGCCAGCAGGCCGACAGCCTCTGGGGCCAACGTCCTGACTTTC; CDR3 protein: CASRPTASGANVLTF
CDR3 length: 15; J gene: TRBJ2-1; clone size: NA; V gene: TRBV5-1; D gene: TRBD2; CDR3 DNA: TGCGCCAGCAGCCCGACTAGCGGAGACTACAATGAGCAGTTCTTC; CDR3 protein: CASSPTSGDYNEQFF
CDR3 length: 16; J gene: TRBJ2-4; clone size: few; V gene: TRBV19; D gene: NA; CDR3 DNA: TGTGCCAGTAGTATAAACGGGAATCTAGCCAAAAACATTCAGTACTTC; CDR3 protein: CASSINGNLAKNIQYF
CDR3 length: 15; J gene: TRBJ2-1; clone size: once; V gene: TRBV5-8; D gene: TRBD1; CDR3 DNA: TGTGCCAGCAGCGTCCGTCCGCAGGGGGCATGGGAGCAGTTCTTC; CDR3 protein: CASSVRPQGAWEQFF
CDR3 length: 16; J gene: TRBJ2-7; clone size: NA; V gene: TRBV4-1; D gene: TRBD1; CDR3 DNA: TGCGCCAGCAGCCGACAGGGGGAAATCCCCTTCTACGAGCAGTACTTC; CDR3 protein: CASSRQGEIPFYEQYF
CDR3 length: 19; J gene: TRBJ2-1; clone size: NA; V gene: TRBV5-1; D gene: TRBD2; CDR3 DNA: TGCGCCAGCAGCTCAGGGGGGTTTAGCGGGAGAGGCGACCGCAATGAGCAGTTCTTC; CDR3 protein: CASSSGGFSGRGDRNEQFF
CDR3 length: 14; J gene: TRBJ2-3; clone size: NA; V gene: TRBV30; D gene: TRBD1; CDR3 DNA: TGTGCCTGGAAAAAGGGGGCGATGAGAGATACGCAGTATTTT; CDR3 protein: CAWKKGAMRDTQYF
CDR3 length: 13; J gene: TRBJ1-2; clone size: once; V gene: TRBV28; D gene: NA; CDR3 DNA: TGTGCCAGCATCTCCGGACTTAACTATGGCTACACCTTC; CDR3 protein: CASISGLNYGYTF
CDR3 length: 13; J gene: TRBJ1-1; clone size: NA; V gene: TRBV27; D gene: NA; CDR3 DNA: TGTGCCAGCAGTTTCAGGGAGAACACTGAAGCTTTCTTT; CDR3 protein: CASSFRENTEAFF
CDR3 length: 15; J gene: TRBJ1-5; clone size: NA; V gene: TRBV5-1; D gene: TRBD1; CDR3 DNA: TGCGCCAGCAGCGTGGGACAGCATAGCAATCAGCCCCAGCATTTT; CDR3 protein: CASSVGQHSNQPQHF
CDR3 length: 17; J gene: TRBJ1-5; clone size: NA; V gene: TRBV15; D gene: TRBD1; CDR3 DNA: TGTGCCACCAGCGGACTCCGGGACAGGGGGCATGGGCAGCCCCAGCATTTT; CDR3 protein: CATSGLRDRGHGQPQHF
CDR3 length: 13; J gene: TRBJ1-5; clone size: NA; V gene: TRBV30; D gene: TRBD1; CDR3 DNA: TGTGCCTGGACGAAGACAGGGACGCAGCCCCAGCATTTT; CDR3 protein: CAWTKTGTQPQHF
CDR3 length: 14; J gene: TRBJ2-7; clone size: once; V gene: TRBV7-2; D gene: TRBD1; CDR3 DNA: TGTGCCAGCAGCCTCCGGACAGGGCAGTACGAGCAGTACTTC; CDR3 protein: CASSLRTGQYEQYF
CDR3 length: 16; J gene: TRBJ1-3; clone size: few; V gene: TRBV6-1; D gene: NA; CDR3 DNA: TGTGCCAGCAGTGAGGGCAAAGGCATCTCTGGAAACACCATATATTTT; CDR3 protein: CASSEGKGISGNTIYF
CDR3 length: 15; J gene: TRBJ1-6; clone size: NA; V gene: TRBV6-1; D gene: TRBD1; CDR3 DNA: TGTGCCAGCCTAGGGACCGGGACAGGGTTTTCACCCCTCCACTTT; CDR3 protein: CASLGTGTGFSPLHF
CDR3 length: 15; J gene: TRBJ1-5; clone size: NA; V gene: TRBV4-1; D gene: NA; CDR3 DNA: TGCGCCAGCAGCCAAGGTCGGGGTAGCAATCAGCCCCAGCATTTT; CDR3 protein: CASSQGRGSNQPQHF
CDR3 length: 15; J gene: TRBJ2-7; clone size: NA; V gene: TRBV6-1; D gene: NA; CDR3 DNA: TGTGCCAGCAGGCCGGGGGGCCCACTGGTCTACGAGCAGTACTTC; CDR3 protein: CASRPGGPLVYEQYF
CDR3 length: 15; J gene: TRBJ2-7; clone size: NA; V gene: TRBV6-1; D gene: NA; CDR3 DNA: TGTGCCAGCAGTGAAAGTCCTCGGGCGGGGGCCGAGCAGTACTTC; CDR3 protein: CASSESPRAGAEQYF
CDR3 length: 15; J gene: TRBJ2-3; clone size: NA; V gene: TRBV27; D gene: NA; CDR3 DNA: TGTGCCAGCAGTTTACATAGCGGCGACACAGATACGCAGTATTTT; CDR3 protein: CASSLHSGDTDTQYF